This T cell receptor (beta chain) was obtained from a study of CD4 T cells in relation to SARS-CoV-2 and coronaviruses. Study-level information: The negative reference was HIV-1 Nef peptide pool or peptide-free culture.

CD4+ T cells from unexposed donors were obtained before the COVID-19 pandemic (2011-2018). The cells were cultured for approximately ten days before CD4+ T cells were isolated. Unexposed-donor CD4+ T cells were probed with SARS-CoV-2 S/N and four cold-coronavirus spikes, cells permitting. Repertoires were generated with immunoSEQ multiplex PCR, while TCRdb's copy carries only in-frame clones and drops some. The data show about 22,000 clones, roughly 66% seen once. Germline V gene data show CDR1 as SGDLS and CDR2 as YYNGEE. This CDR3 is 17 amino acids long. V trimming: 2 bases; J trimming: 5 bases; junction bases outside the gene matches: 11. Regarding this clone: Its antigen is undetermined.

The sequence derives from a human donor in good health. Sequences were obtained from CD4+ T cells from PBMCs, cultured in vitro. The chain links TRBV9 to TRBJ2-5; 11 nucleotides agree with TRBD2. The chain's CDR3 is CASSVSGTSGLGETQYF. The CDR3 DNA is TGTGCCAGCAGCGTCAGCGGGACTAGCGGTTTGGGGGAGACCCAGTACTTC.